These 20 T cell receptor beta chains were all obtained from the same sample, sequenced in a study of T cells after yellow fever vaccination (dated by TCRdb to between 2018 and 2021). Sample treatment or condition, as interpreted from the label and publication: live attenuated yellow fever vaccine strain. The library relied on 5' RACE. The instrument was an Illumina HiSeq 2500. The public reads were reanalyzed by TCRdb: fastp trimming at Q25, MiXCR alignment, in-frame beta chains only. When rows share a CDR3 protein, they turn into one entry using the most common DNA and genes. In all, the sample holds about 370,000 distinct CDR3 sequences, and around 10% of those were seen once. The ten largest clones represent more than 15% of the sample. The specimen was PBMCs, collected on the day of the first yellow fever vaccination. Every receptor here comes from a man in his late teens or twenties who received the YFV17D yellow fever vaccine.

The J gene is TRBJ1-1, the V gene TRBV18, with D tentatively TRBD1 (5 bases). Germline V gene sequence: CDR1 KGHSH, CDR2 LQKENI. The CDR3 has 15 residues. Trimming shortened V by 2 bases and J by 1 base, and 11 bases separated the two germline ends. CDR3 sequence reads: CASSPSAGRNTEAFF. The DNA of the CDR3 is TGTGCCAGCTCACCATCTGCAGGGCGGAACACTGAAGCTTTCTTT.

This clonotype came up a few times. The chain joins TRBV7-9 to TRBJ2-5; D is ambiguous. This CDR3 comprises 13 residues. The germline CDR1 and CDR2 sequences are SEHNR and FQNEAQ (reference sequence). Deletions cut 5 bases from V and 2 bases from J, with 9 bases between. CDR3 DNA: TGTGCCAGCAGCATCCGGGCACAAGAGACCCAGTACTTC. Protein: CASSIRAQETQYF.

In this sample, this clonotype turned up a few times. The chain couples TRBV7-9 to TRBJ2-1; 10 bases are shared with TRBD2. CDR3 length: 14 amino acids. V trimming: 2 bases; J trimming: 6 bases; junction bases outside the gene matches: 1. Germline V lookup: CDR1 SEHNR, CDR2 FQNEAQ (reference sequence). CDR3: CASSLSGGGNEQFF. The DNA for the CDR3 is TGTGCCAGCAGCTTAAGCGGGGGGGGCAATGAGCAGTTCTTC.

This chain uses TRBV7-2 with TRBJ1-1; no clear D gene. CDR1 and CDR2 from the germline V gene are SGHTA and FQGNSA. The CDR3 spans 14 residues. Trimming cost V 4 bases and J 10 bases, with 19 bases left between them. CDR3 bases: TGTGCCAGCAGCTCCCCCCTGGGTCAGGATGGAGCTTTCTTT. This codes for CASSSPLGQDGAFF.

This clonotype was observed a few times. V and J are TRBV13 and TRBJ1-6; 7 nucleotides align to TRBD1. Germline trimming cut 2 bases from V and 10 bases from J; bases unmatched to any gene: 5. The CDR3 has 14 amino acids. Germline V gene data show CDR1 as PRHDT and CDR2 as FYEKMQ (reference sequence). The CDR3: CASSLQGGSSPLHF. CDR3 coding DNA: TGTGCCAGCAGCTTACAGGGGGGAAGCTCACCCCTCCACTTT.

This clonotype was counted ten times or more. J is TRBJ1-1 and V is TRBV6-5; D possibly corresponds to TRBD1 (5 bases). V shed 4 bases and J shed 5 bases, with 11 bases lying between them. Germline V gene lookup returns CDR1 MNHEY and CDR2 SVGAGI. The CDR3 is 13 residues long. The CDR3 sequence: CASSSQGTTEAFF. For the CDR3, the DNA is TGTGCCAGCAGTTCCCAGGGTACTACTGAAGCTTTCTTT.

This rearrangement joins TRBV11-2 to TRBJ2-3, with TRBD2 matching 10 bases. V gave up 1 base and J gave up 2 bases; unmatched junction bases: 3. This CDR3 is built from 16 residues. CDR1 is SGHAT, CDR2 FQNNGV, per germline. The CDR3 region has the DNA TGTGCCAGCAGCTTAGCTAGCGGGGGATACACAGATACGCAGTATTTT. Translation gives CASSLASGGYTDTQYF.

This clonotype was detected ten times or more. V and J are TRBV20-1 and TRBJ1-1; the D is unclear. This CDR3 spans 11 amino acids. In germline, CDR1 is DFQATT, CDR2 SNEGSKA (reference sequence). Trimming pared 1 base from V and 8 bases from J, leaving 8 bases between. The chain's CDR3 is CSARARGEAFF. CDR3 in DNA: TGCAGTGCTAGAGCACGAGGAGAAGCTTTCTTT.

This clonotype was detected only a few times. The chain combines TRBV20-1 with TRBJ2-4, with a weak D call TRBD1 (6 bases). The germline V and J ends were trimmed by 3 bases and 3 bases, with 12 bases remaining between them. Germline lookup yields CDR1 DFQATT and CDR2 SNEGSKA (reference sequence). The CDR3 length is 14 residues. The CDR3 region is CSARQGLGKNIQYF. The CDR3 DNA is TGCAGTGCTAGGCAGGGGTTAGGCAAAAACATTCAGTACTTC.

This clonotype has a count of ten or more. The CDR3 nucleotides are TGCAGTGCTAGAGCTTCCCGGGAGACCCAGTACTTC. This sequence encodes CSARASRETQYF. V and J are TRBV20-1 and TRBJ2-5; D is unresolved. Trimming took 1 base from V and 5 from J, leaving 8 bases between them. The CDR3 totals 12 residues. Germline loops: CDR1 DFQATT, CDR2 SNEGSKA (reference sequence).

This clonotype has more than one count but fewer than ten. CDR3 residues: CASRQPHGLNEQFF. The CDR3, as DNA: TGTGCCAGCAGGCAGCCCCACGGGTTGAATGAGCAGTTCTTC. The rearrangement uses TRBV7-2 and TRBJ2-1, with no clear D. The V end was cut by 6 bases, the J end by 7 bases, with 16 bases between. The length of the CDR3 is 14 residues. Germline V gene data show CDR1 as SGHTA and CDR2 as FQGNSA.

The rearrangement joins TRBV20-1 to TRBJ1-2; D gene unclear. Germline values: CDR1 DFQATT, CDR2 SNEGSKA (reference sequence). This CDR3 has 15 residues. Between the trimmed V and J ends, which lost 1 base and 7 bases, there was a span of 19 bases. CDR3 DNA: TGCAGTGCTAGAGTCCCCGGTGGTGGGCGGGTTGGCTACACCTTC. It specifies CSARVPGGGRVGYTF.

J is TRBJ2-3 and V is TRBV23-1; the match to TRBD2 covers 9 bases. TRBV23-1 is known as an ORF, though its function is uncertain. The CDR3 consists of 17 residues. The J segment lost 4 bases and the V segment lost 0 bases, leaving 8 bases of the junction unmatched. CDR3 coding DNA: TGCGCCAGCAGTCAATCGGGGCTAGCGGGGAGGTCAGATACGCAGTATTTT. Amino acids: CASSQSGLAGRSDTQYF.

This clonotype was found many times. The chain combines TRBV12-3 or TRBV12-4 with TRBJ2-1; 12 positions match TRBD2. The CDR3 has 15 residues. The V gene end was trimmed by 6 bases and the J gene end by 7 bases; junction bases not matched to a gene: 7. In DNA, the CDR3 is TGTGCCAGCAGCCCCCCTAGCGGGGGGGTTAATGAGCAGTTCTTC. Amino acids: CASSPPSGGVNEQFF.

The rearrangement links TRBV7-6 to TRBJ1-6, with 7 bases aligning to TRBD1. J lost 3 bases, V lost 1 base, and 3 bases had no gene match. Germline lookup yields CDR1 SGHVS and CDR2 FNYEAQ. The CDR3 runs to 16 residues. CDR3 protein: CASSLEYRGYNSPLHF. CDR3 in DNA: TGTGCCAGCAGCTTAGAATACAGGGGCTATAATTCACCCCTCCACTTT. Full variable domain (rest looked up from reference TRBV7-6 and TRBJ1-6): GAGVSQSPRYKVTKRGQDVALRCDPISGHVSLYWYRQALGQGPEFLTYFNYEAQQDKSGLPNDRFSAERPEGSISTLTIQRTEQRDSAMYRCASSLEYRGYNSPLHFGNGTRLTVT.

This clonotype was recorded a few times. V is TRBV12-3 or TRBV12-4 and J is TRBJ2-3; the D gene is possibly TRBD2 (5 bases). The CDR3 has 14 amino acids. V was shortened by 3 bases and J by 2 bases, with 9 bases between the two germline ends. The CDR3 protein is CASSFVGNTDTQYF. CDR3 DNA: TGTGCCAGCAGTTTTGTCGGGAACACAGATACGCAGTATTTT.

The chain links TRBV4-2 to TRBJ1-6; the match to TRBD1 covers 9 bases. CDR1 is LGHNA and CDR2 is YNFKEQ in the germline V gene. V was pared by 2 bases and J by 6 bases, with 11 bases of the junction left unmatched. CDR3 size: 18 residues. The DNA for the CDR3 is TGTGCCAGCAGCCAAAGGGGGTGGGACAGGGAAGGTAATTCACCCCTCCACTTT. This translates into CASSQRGWDREGNSPLHF.

CDR3 DNA sequence: TGTGCCAGCAGCTTACACGGGACAGGGATCCCAGATACGCAGTATTTT. It specifies CASSLHGTGIPDTQYF. This chain uses TRBV7-2 with TRBJ2-3; TRBD1 matches 9 bases. Germline assignment: CDR1 SGHTA and CDR2 FQGNSA. V shed 2 bases and J 4 bases; nucleotides not matched to a gene: 7. CDR3 length: 16 amino acids.

This chain connects TRBV7-2 to TRBJ2-5; 8 nucleotides match TRBD1. The CDR3 totals 15 residues. Germline CDR1 reads SGHTA; CDR2 reads FQGNSA. V shed 3 bases, J shed 4 bases, and the junction held 7 bases outside the gene matches. The CDR3 sequence: CASSFSAGGPETQYF. Here the CDR3 DNA reads TGTGCCAGCAGCTTCTCCGCAGGGGGCCCAGAGACCCAGTACTTC.

A few counts support this clonotype. The V and J genes are TRBV6-2 or TRBV6-3 and TRBJ2-5; 9 bases map to TRBD2. CDR3 length: 18 residues. J gave up 3 bases and V 2 bases, and 13 bases lay outside the gene matches. Looked up from germline, CDR1 is MNHEY and CDR2 is SVGEGT. The CDR3: CASSYDDSGGHWEETQYF. The CDR3 DNA reads as TGTGCCAGCAGTTACGACGATAGCGGGGGCCACTGGGAAGAGACCCAGTACTTC.